This TCR beta chain derives from a study of blood T cells in healthy people across ages. Findings of the study overall: Diversity was estimated from one million T cells, and these estimates were considered underestimates. Naive CD4+ cell counts and diversity both ran higher in long-lived than in aged donors.

CDR1 and CDR2 from the germline V gene are ENHRY and SYGVKD. There are 13 residues in the CDR3. Trimming took 4 bases from V and 7 from J, leaving 10 bases between them. A second PCR, run for roughly 7 to 11 cycles, used a sample-barcoded 5' primer plus a J-beta primer mix. TCRdb reprocessed the 5' RACE reads with MiXCR, giving one entry per CDR3 protein. The sample lists 700,000 to 900,000 distinct CDR3 sequences, 25% to 30% occurring once. This clonotype was picked up a small number of times. Its antigen is currently unknown. This same sample was also taken into another study, of T cells of mothers and their children. That paper states: Mothers and children who were related shared slightly more overlap than unrelated pairs, but not significantly more.

This TCR came from a boy younger than 18 in good health. Sample: blood. The rearrangement uses TRBV10-3 and TRBJ1-4; D perhaps matches TRBD1 (5 bases). DNA of the CDR3: TGTGCCATCAGTGGGCAGGGCGGTGAAAAACTGTTTTTT. Translation: CAISGQGGEKLFF.